This entry lists 5 T cell receptor beta chains sequenced from one sample in a study of response to subunit inactivated influenza vaccine listed by TCRdb under 2018. The receptor library was made with RT-PCR. This sample was sequenced with an Illumina HiSeq 2500. TCRdb reprocessed the public reads (quality trimming at Q25 with fastp, clone calling with MiXCR) and kept in-frame beta chains. Each entry is one CDR3 protein sequence, shown with its most common DNA and genes. This sample comprises hundreds of thousands of distinct CDR3 sequences, around 15% of them detected only once. About 7.4% of the sample lies in the top ten. This material consisted of PBMCs from blood, taken 14 to 15 days before vaccination. All receptors derive from a man between 50 and 59 years old who received an inactivated influenza vaccine. Donor details come from another sample of the same person, matched by shared clones.

This clonotype was picked up a small number of times. The chain couples TRBV21-1 to TRBJ2-1; the table names TRBD1, a call not compared with the DNA. TRBV21-1 is noted as a pseudogene. The CDR3 consists of 19 residues. The CDR3 bases are TGTGCCAGCAGCAAGCCGGACAGGCGTCAGCCGCACCTACGGGATGAGCAGTTCTTC. This encodes CASSKPDRRQPHLRDEQFF.

The chain uses TRBV6-5 and TRBJ1-1, with D possibly being TRBD1 (6 bases). V was clipped by 0 bases and J by 4 bases, with 18 bases between them. The germline V gene encodes CDR1 MNHEY and CDR2 SVGAGI. This CDR3 contains 17 residues. The CDR3 DNA is TGTGCCAGCAGTTACTCGGGGGCCGCGAACGGCGGCACTGAAGCTTTCTTT. Translating it yields CASSYSGAANGGTEAFF.

The gene calls are TRBV5-6 and TRBJ2-3; a weak D match, TRBD2 (5 bases). V was shortened by 2 bases and J by 2 bases, with 12 bases between the two germline ends. The CDR3 contains 15 residues. The germline CDR1 and CDR2 sequences are SGHDT and YYEEEE. In nucleotides, the CDR3 is TGTGCCAGCAGCTTCGGGGTGGGTGCCACAGATACGCAGTATTTT. Translated, it gives CASSFGVGATDTQYF.

The V gene is TRBV24-1, the J gene TRBJ2-5, with TRBD2 matching over 9 bases. V trimming: 5 bases; J trimming: 5 bases; junction bases outside the gene matches: 11. Germline CDR1 is KGHDR and CDR2 is SFDVKD. The CDR3 consists of 16 residues. The CDR3 bases are TGTGCCACCAGTGCGATCCTAGCGGGAAGGCGGGAGACCCAGTACTTC. This encodes CATSAILAGRRETQYF.

CDR3 residues: CASSYGTSDNEQFF. CDR3 DNA: TGTGCCAGCAGTTACGGGACATCTGACAATGAGCAGTTCTTC. The chain has TRBV12-3 or TRBV12-4 and TRBJ2-1; tentative D call: TRBD1 (6 bases). CDR3 length equals 14 residues. Trimming stripped 4 bases from V and 5 bases from J, with 12 bases between.